This entry describes one TCR beta chain. It was with unique molecular identifiers that the TCRbeta library was prepared. Each CDR3 protein is one row after TCRdb ran MiXCR on the PCR reads. Of a few hundred thousand distinct CDR3 sequences listed, around 46% were seen once; the top ten hold 25% to 30%. The source of the sample is a study of T-cell reconstitution after alpha-beta-depleted transplantation in children. The CDR3 contains 14 residues. In germline, CDR1 is DFQATT, CDR2 SNEGSKA (reference sequence). J was trimmed by 7 bases and V by 5 bases; bases with no gene match: 8. The sequence was collected from a girl aged 2-9 years with aplastic anemia, due to receive a stem cell transplant. This rearrangement joins TRBV20-1 to TRBJ2-3, with 11 bases that match TRBD2. The material was PBMCs, obtained before TCRalphabeta/CD19-depleted stem cell transplant. DNA of the CDR3: TGCAGTGCTCGAATAGCGGGGGGGCAGTATACGCAGTATTTT. Amino acids: CSARIAGGQYTQYF.